This TCR beta chain was observed in a study of spatial heterogeneity in lung cancer. About the study: Bulk RNA-seq from matched material yielded a T cell module score that correlated strongly with TCR transcript counts in tumor regions.

Study outcomes and limitations: Higher tumor mutation counts went along with higher counts of expanded intratumoral alpha and beta TCRs.

One entry per CDR3 protein results from TCRdb running MiXCR on the 5' RACE reads. There are about 25,000 distinct CDR3 sequences in the sample; more than 8% occur only once, and approximately 7.5% lies in the top ten. Comments on this clonotype: The antigen remains unidentified.

CDR3 size: 13 residues. Germline V gene sequence: CDR1 SNHLY, CDR2 FYNNEI. Germline trimming cut 6 bases from V and 7 bases from J; bases unmatched to any gene: 6. Time point reported: sample taken at primary tumor resection. The clonotype originates from a male donor with early-stage non-small cell lung cancer. The input for sequencing was lung tumor tissue, taken at surgery. The chain combines TRBV2 with TRBJ2-7; 10 bases are a match to TRBD1. The CDR3 nucleotides are TGTGCCAGCAGGGGACAGGGGCAAGGGGAGCAGTACTTC. Protein product: CASRGQGQGEQYF.